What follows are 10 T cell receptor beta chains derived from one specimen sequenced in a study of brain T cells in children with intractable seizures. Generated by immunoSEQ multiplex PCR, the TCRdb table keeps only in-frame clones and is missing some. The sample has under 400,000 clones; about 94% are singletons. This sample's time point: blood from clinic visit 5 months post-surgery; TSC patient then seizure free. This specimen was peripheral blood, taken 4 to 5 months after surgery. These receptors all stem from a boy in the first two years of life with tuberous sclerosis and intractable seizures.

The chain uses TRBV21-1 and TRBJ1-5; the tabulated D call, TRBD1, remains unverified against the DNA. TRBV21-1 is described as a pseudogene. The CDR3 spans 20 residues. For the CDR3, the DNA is TGTGCCAACTTAGATCCCCGGGGGAGTGTACGGGACAGTTCCAATCAGCCCCAGCATTTT. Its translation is CANLDPRGSVRDSSNQPQHF.

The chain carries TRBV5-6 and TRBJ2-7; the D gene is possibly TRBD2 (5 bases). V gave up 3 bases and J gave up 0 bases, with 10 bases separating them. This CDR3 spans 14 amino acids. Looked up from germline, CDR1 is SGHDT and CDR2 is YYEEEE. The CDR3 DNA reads TGTGCCAGCAGCTGGACTGGCAGCTCCTACGAGCAGTACTTC. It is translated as CASSWTGSSYEQYF.

CDR3 coding DNA: TGTGCCAGTACCGGAAGGGGACTAGCGGGAGGGTGGGCAGATACGCAGTATTTT. This translates into CASTGRGLAGGWADTQYF. The V call is TRBV19, the J call TRBJ2-3, with TRBD2 identical over 16 bases. Losses at the gene ends were 7 bases for V and 4 bases for J; bases not matched to a gene: 11. The CDR3 covers 18 residues. CDR1 and CDR2 from the germline V gene are LNHDA and SQIVND (reference sequence).

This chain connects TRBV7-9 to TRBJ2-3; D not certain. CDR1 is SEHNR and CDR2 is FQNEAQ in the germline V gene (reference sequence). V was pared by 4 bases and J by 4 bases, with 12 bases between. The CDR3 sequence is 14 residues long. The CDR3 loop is CASSSTKGADTQYF. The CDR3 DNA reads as TGTGCCAGCAGCTCAACGAAAGGTGCAGATACGCAGTATTTT.

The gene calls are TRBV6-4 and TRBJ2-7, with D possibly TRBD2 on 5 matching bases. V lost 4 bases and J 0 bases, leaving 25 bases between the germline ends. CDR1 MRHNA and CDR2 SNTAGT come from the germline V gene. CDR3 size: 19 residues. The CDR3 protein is CASSVAEFTRGSPSYEQYF. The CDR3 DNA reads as TGTGCCAGCAGTGTAGCCGAATTTACCCGGGGTAGTCCCTCCTACGAGCAGTACTTC.

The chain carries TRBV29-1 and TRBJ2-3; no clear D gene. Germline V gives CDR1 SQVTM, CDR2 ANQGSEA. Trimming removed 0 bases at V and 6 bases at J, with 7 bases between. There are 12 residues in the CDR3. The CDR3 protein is CSVEENVDTQYF. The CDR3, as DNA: TGCAGCGTTGAAGAAAATGTCGATACGCAGTATTTT.

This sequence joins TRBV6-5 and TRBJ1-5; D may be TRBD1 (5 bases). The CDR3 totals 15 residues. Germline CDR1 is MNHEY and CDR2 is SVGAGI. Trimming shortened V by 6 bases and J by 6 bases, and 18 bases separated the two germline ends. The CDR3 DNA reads TGTGCCAGCAGCGAGGGGCCCGCAGAGGGTCAGCCCCAGCATTTT. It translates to CASSEGPAEGQPQHF.

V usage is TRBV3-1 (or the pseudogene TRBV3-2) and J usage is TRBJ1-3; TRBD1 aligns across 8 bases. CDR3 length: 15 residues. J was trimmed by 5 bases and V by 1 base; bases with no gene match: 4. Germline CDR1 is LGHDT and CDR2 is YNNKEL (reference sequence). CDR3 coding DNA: TGTGCCAGCAGCCAAGCAGGGGGCGTAAGAAACACCATATATTTT. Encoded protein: CASSQAGGVRNTIYF.

The CDR3 is CASSPGGAGLDTQYF. CDR3 nucleotide sequence: TGTGCCAGCAGCCCAGGGGGGGCCGGGTTGGATACGCAGTATTTT. This rearrangement joins TRBV11-2 to TRBJ2-3, with D perhaps given as TRBD1 or TRBD2 (7 bases each). CDR3 length: 15 amino acids. With 5 bases removed from V and 6 bases from J, the gap between germline ends came to 18 bases. Germline V gene data show CDR1 as SGHAT and CDR2 as FQNNGV.

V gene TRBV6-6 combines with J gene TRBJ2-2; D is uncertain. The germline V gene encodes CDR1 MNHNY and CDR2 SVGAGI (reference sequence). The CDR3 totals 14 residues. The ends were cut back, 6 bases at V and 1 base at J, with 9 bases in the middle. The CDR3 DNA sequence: TGTGCCAGCAGCGGATCTAGGAACACCGGGGAGCTGTTTTTT. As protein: CASSGSRNTGELFF.